Listed here are 2 T cell receptor beta chains from one sample, sequenced in a study of cytomegalovirus exposure and HLA in healthy donors. The PCR ran on 60 Vbeta and 13 Jbeta primers. Generated by immunoSEQ multiplex PCR, the TCRdb table keeps only in-frame clones and is missing some. The repertoire holds 80,000 to 95,000 clones, roughly 85% seen once, with 6% in the top ten. Input material: PBMCs. Every receptor here comes from a female donor in good health and CMV-seronegative.

The J gene is TRBJ1-1, the V gene TRBV7-8; the D is unclear. Trimming removed 1 base from V and 5 bases from J, with 8 bases in between. CDR3 length: 13 residues. The V gene's germline CDR1 is SGHVS and CDR2 FQNEAQ. CDR3 protein: CASSLVEVTEAFF. CDR3 nucleotides: TGTGCCAGCAGCTTAGTGGAGGTAACTGAAGCTTTCTTT.

The rearrangement links TRBV30 to TRBJ2-6; perhaps TRBD1 as D (7 bases). V was trimmed by 2 bases and J by 1 base, leaving 24 bases between them. There are 20 residues in the CDR3. Looked up from germline, CDR1 is GTSNPN and CDR2 is SVGIG (reference sequence). The CDR3 here is CAWSRPLGGRGRSGANVLTF. CDR3 nucleotide sequence: TGTGCCTGGAGTCGACCCCTCGGGGGCAGGGGGAGGTCTGGGGCCAACGTCCTGACTTTC. Combining the CDR3 with reference TRBV30 and TRBJ2-6 gives the whole variable domain SQTIHQWPATLVQPVGSPLSLECTVEGTSNPNLYWYRQAAGRGLQLLFYSVGIGQISSEVPQNLSASRPQDRQFILSSKKLLLSDSGFYLCAWSRPLGGRGRSGANVLTFGAGSRLTVL.